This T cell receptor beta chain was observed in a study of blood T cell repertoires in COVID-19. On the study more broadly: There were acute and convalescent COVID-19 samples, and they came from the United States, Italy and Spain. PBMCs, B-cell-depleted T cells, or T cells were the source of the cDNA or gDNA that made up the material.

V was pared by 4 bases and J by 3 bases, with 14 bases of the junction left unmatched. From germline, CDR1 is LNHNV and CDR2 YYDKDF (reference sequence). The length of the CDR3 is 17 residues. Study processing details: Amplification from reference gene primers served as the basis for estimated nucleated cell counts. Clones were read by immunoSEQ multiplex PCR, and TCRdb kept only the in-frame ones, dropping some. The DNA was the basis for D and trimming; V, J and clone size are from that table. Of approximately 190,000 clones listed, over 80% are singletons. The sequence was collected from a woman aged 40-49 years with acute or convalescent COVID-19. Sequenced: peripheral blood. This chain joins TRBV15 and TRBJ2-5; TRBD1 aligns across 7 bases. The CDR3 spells CATSTGPSTGLEETQYF. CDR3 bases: TGTGCCACCAGCACCGGGCCTTCGACAGGGTTGGAAGAGACCCAGTACTTC.